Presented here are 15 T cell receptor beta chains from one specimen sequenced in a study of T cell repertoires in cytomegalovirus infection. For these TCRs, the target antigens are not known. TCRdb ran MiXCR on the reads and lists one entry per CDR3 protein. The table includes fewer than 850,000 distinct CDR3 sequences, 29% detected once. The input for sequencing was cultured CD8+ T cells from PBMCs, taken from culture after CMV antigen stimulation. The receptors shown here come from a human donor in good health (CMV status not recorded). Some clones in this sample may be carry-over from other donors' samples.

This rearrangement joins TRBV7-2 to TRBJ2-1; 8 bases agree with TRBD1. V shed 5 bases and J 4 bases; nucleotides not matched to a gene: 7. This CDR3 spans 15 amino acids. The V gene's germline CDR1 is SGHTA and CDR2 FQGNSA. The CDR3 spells CASSNGQGPYNEQFF. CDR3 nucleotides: TGTGCCAGCAGCAACGGACAGGGACCTTACAATGAGCAGTTCTTC.

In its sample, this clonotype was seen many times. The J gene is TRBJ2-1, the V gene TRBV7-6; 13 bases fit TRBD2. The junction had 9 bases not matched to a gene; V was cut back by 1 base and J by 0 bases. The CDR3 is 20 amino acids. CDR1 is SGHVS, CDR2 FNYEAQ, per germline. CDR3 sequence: CASSLEPGLAGPSSYNEQFF. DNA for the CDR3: TGTGCCAGCAGCTTAGAACCGGGACTAGCGGGGCCGAGCTCCTACAATGAGCAGTTCTTC.

CDR3 loop: CASSQDLEHSGNTIYF. CDR3 nucleotides: TGTGCCAGCAGCCAAGATCTGGAGCATTCTGGAAACACCATATATTTT. The chain carries TRBV4-2 and TRBJ1-3; unclear D gene. The V end was cut by 0 bases, the J end by 1 base, with 10 bases between. The CDR3 is 16 amino acids. CDR1 and CDR2 from the germline V gene are LGHNA and YNFKEQ.

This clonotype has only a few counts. CDR3 DNA: TGTGCCAGCAGCTTAGGTAGCGGGATCTCCTACGAGCAGTACGTC. Its protein product is CASSLGSGISYEQYV. The rearrangement links TRBV7-9 to TRBJ2-7; 8 bases agree with TRBD2. V lost 1 base, J lost 0 bases, and 2 bases stayed unmatched. The germline V gene encodes CDR1 SEHNR and CDR2 FQNEAQ (reference sequence). CDR3 size: 15 residues.

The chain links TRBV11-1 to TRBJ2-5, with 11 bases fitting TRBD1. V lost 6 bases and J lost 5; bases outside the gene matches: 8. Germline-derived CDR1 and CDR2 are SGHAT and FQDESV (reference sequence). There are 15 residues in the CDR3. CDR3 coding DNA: TGTGCCAGCAGAACTAGGACAGGGGGCCAGGAGACCCAGTACTTC. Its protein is CASRTRTGGQETQYF.

The CDR3 nucleotides are TGTGCCAGCAGCCGAGGGGCAACGAACACCGGGGAGCTGTTTTTT. It encodes CASSRGATNTGELFF. V and J are TRBV12-3 or TRBV12-4 and TRBJ2-2, with D perhaps assigned TRBD1 or TRBD2 (5 bases each). V was clipped by 6 bases and J by 0 bases, with 11 bases between them. The CDR3 runs to 15 residues.

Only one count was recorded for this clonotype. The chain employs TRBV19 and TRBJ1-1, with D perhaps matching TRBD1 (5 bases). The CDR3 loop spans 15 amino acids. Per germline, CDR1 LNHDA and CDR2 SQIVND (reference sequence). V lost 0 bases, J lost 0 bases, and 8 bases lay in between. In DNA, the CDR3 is TGTGCCAGTAGTATAGAAGGGGAAATGAACACTGAAGCTTTCTTT. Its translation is CASSIEGEMNTEAFF. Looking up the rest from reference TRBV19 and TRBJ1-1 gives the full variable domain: DGGITQSPKYLFRKEGQNVTLSCEQNLNHDAMYWYRQDPGQGLRLIYYSQIVNDFQKGDIAEGYSVSREKKESFPLTVTSAQKNPTAFYLCASSIEGEMNTEAFFGQGTRLTVV.

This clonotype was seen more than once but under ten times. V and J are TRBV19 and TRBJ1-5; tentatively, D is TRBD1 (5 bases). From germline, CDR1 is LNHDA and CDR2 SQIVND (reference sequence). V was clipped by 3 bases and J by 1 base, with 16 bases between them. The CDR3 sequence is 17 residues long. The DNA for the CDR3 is TGTGCCAGTAGTATTGGGGCAGGGAAGTTCAGCAATCAGCCCCAGCATTTT. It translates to CASSIGAGKFSNQPQHF.

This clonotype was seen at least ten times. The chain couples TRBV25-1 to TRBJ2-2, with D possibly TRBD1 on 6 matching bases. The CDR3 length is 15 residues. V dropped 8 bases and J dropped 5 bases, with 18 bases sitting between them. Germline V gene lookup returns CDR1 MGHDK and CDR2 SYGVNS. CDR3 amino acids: CASGGRQGKTGELFF. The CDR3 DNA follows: TGTGCCAGCGGAGGAAGGCAGGGGAAGACCGGGGAGCTGTTTTTT.

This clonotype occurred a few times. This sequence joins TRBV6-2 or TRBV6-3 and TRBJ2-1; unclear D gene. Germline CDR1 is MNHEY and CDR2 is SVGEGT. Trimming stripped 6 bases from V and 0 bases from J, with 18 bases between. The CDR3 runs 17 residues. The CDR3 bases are TGTGCCAGCAGCCCTTCCACCGCCGTGAGCTCCTACAATGAGCAGTTCTTC. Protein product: CASSPSTAVSSYNEQFF.

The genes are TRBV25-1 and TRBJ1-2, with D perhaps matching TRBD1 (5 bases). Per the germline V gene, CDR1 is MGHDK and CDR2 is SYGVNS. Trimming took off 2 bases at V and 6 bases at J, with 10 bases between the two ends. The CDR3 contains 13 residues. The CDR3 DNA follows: TGTGCCAGCAGTGAAAGGGGCGCTAATGGCTACACCTTC. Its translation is CASSERGANGYTF.

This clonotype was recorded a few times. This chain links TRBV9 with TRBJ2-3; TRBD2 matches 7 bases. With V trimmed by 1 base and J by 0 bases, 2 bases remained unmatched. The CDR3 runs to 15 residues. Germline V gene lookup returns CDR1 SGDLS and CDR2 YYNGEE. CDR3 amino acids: CASSVSGVSTDTQYF. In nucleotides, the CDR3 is TGTGCCAGCAGCGTAAGCGGGGTTAGCACAGATACGCAGTATTTT.

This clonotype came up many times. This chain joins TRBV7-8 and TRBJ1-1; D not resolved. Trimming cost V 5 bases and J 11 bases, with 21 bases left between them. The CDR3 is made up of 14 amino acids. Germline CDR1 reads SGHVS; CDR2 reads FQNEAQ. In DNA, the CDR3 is TGTGCCAGCAGCCCATTCCGGGGTCCCGTTTCGGCTTTCTTT. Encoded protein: CASSPFRGPVSAFF.

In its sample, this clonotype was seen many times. The CDR3 sequence is CASSLRTGLYSGANVLTF. The CDR3 bases are TGTGCCAGCAGCTTACGGACGGGGTTATACTCTGGGGCCAACGTCCTGACTTTC. The chain joins TRBV7-6 to TRBJ2-6; D is perhaps TRBD2 (5 bases). V shed 2 bases and J shed 0 bases, with 14 bases lying between them. Germline V gene lookup returns CDR1 SGHVS and CDR2 FNYEAQ. The CDR3 spans 18 residues.

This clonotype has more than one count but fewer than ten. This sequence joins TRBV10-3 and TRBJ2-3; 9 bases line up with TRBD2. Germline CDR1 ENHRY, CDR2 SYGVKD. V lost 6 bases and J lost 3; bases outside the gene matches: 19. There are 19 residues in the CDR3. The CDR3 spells CAIRVLIAGDDLRTDTQYF. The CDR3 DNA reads TGTGCCATCAGGGTCCTGATAGCGGGGGATGATTTAAGGACAGATACGCAGTATTTT.